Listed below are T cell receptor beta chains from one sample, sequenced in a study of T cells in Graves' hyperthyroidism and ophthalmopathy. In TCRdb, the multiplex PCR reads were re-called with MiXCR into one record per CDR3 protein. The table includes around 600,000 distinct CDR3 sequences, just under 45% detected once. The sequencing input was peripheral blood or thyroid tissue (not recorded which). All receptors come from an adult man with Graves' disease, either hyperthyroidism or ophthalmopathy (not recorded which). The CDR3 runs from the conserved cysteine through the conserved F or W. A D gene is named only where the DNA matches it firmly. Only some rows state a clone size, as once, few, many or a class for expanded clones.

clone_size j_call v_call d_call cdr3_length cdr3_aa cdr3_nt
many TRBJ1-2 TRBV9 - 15 CASSVGGQANYGYTF TGTGCCAGCAGCGTAGGCGGCCAGGCAAACTATGGCTACACCTTC
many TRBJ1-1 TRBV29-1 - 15 CSVDDSLLMNTEAFF TGCAGCGTTGATGACAGTCTACTCATGAACACTGAAGCTTTCTTT
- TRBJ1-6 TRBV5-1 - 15 CASSLEGWANQPLHF TGCGCCAGCAGCTTGGAGGGGTGGGCCAATCAGCCCCTCCACTTT
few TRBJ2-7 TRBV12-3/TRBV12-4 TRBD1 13 CASSQHLPGQALF TGTGCCAGCAGTCAACACCTCCCGGGACAGGCGCTCTTC
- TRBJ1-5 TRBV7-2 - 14 CASSLYNTGEACHF TGTGCCAGCAGCTTATATAACACCGGGGAGGCATGTCATTTT
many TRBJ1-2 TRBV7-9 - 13 CASSSDRDLGYTF TGTGCCAGCAGCTCGGACAGAGACCTTGGCTACACCTTC
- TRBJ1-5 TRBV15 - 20 CATSRDRNSGRRSPNQPQHF TGTGCCACCAGCAGAGATAGGAATTCGGGACGACGATCCCCAAATCAGCCCCAGCATTTT
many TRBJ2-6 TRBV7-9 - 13 CASPGSGANVLTF TGTGCCAGCCCAGGTTCTGGGGCCAACGTCCTGACTTTC
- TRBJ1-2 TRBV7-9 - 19 CASSSSLGKRQVVGEGYTF TGTGCCAGCAGCTCTAGTCTTGGGAAGAGACAGGTCGTCGGGGAGGGCTACACCTTC
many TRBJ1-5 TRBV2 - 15 CASNPTGSGNQPQHF TGTGCCAGCAACCCGACGGGGTCAGGCAATCAGCCCCAGCATTTT
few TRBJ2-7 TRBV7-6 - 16 CASSSSLGDLSYEQYF TGTGCCAGCAGTTCGAGCCTAGGGGACCTCTCCTACGAGCAGTACTTC
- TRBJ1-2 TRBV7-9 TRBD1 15 CASSQDVGRGHGYTF TGTGCCAGCAGCCAAGATGTGGGCAGGGGGCATGGCTACACCTTC
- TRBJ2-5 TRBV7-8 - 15 CASSLGIQKGETQYF TGTGCCAGCAGCTTAGGGATTCAAAAAGGGGAGACCCAGTACTTC
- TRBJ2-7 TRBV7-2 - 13 CASSQAKGYEQYF TGTGCCAGCAGCCAAGCCAAGGGTTACGAGCAGTACTTC
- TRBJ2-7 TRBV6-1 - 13 CASSLPGDYEQYF TGTGCCAGCAGCCTACCAGGGGACTACGAGCAGTACTTC
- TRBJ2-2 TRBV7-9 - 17 CASSLIDLSTPTGELFF TGTGCCAGCAGCTTAATTGACCTGAGTACGCCCACCGGGGAGCTGTTTTTT
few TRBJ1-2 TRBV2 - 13 CASSLNMNYGYTF TGTGCCAGCAGTCTCAACATGAACTATGGCTACACCTTC
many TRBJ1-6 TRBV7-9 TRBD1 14 CASSQQGAGSPLHF TGTGCCAGCAGCCAACAGGGGGCTGGATCACCCCTCCACTTT
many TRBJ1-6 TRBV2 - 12 CAGHDDNSPLHF TGTGCCGGACACGACGATAATTCACCCCTCCACTTT
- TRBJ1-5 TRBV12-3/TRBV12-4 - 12 CAWSSSNQPQHF TGTGCCTGGAGTTCCAGCAATCAGCCCCAGCATTTT
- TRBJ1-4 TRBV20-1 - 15 CSASRAGVTNEKLFF TGCAGTGCTAGTCGTGCGGGGGTAACTAATGAAAAACTGTTTTTT
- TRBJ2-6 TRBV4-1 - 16 CASSQEWSAGANVLTF TGCGCCAGCAGCCAAGAATGGTCCGCTGGGGCCAACGTCCTGACTTTC
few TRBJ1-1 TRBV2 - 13 CASSETGQNEAFF TGTGCCAGCAGTGAAACGGGTCAAAATGAAGCTTTCTTT
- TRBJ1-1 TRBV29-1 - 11 CSKDRNTEAFF TGCAGCAAAGACAGGAACACTGAAGCTTTCTTT
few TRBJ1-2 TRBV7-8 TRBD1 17 CASSLPGTGVPNYGYTF TGTGCCAGCAGCTTACCCGGGACAGGGGTTCCCAACTATGGCTACACCTTC
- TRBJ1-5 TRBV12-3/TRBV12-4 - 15 CASSLSSGSNQPQHF TGTGCCAGCAGTTTATCTTCAGGAAGCAATCAGCCCCAGCATTTT
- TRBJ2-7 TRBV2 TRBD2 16 CASRGLAGVLTYEQYF TGTGCCAGCAGAGGACTAGCGGGAGTGCTCACCTACGAGCAGTACTTC
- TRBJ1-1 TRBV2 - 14 CASSEIGRGTEAFF TGTGCCAGCAGTGAAATTGGCAGGGGAACTGAAGCTTTCTTT
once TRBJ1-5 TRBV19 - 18 CASSPSSWDSGGVQPQHF TGTGCCAGTAGTCCAAGCAGTTGGGACTCAGGCGGGGTTCAGCCCCAGCATTTT
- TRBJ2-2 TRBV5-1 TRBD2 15 CASSPSGRLAGELFF TGCGCCAGCAGCCCCAGCGGGAGATTGGCCGGGGAGCTGTTTTTT
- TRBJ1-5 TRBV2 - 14 CASRADGLNQPQHF TGTGCCAGCAGGGCGGACGGGCTCAATCAGCCCCAGCATTTT
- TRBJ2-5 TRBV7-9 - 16 CASSLGQSMERETQYF TGTGCCAGCAGCTTGGGTCAATCTATGGAGAGGGAGACCCAGTACTTC
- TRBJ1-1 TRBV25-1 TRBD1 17 CASSKGQGRIPNTEAFF TGTGCCAGCAGTAAAGGACAGGGAAGGATCCCGAACACTGAAGCTTTCTTT
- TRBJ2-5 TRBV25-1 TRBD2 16 CASRPQLAVYQETQYF TGTGCCAGCAGACCGCAACTAGCGGTGTACCAAGAGACCCAGTACTTC
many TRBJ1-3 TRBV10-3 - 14 CAISEPDSRNTIYF TGTGCCATCAGTGAGCCCGACAGCAGAAACACCATATATTTT
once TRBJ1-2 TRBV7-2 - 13 CASSLEGLSGNTF TGTGCCAGCAGCTTAGAAGGGCTCTCTGGAAACACCTTC
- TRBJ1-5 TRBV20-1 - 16 CSASSSHPGEHQPQHF TGCAGTGCCAGCAGTTCTCACCCGGGGGAACATCAGCCCCAGCATTTT
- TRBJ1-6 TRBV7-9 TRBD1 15 CASSAPGTGNSPLHF TGTGCCAGCAGCGCCCCAGGGACAGGAAATTCACCCCTCCACTTT
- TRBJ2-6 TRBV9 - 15 CASSTWAGGANVLTF TGTGCCAGCAGTACCTGGGCCGGCGGGGCCAACGTCCTGACTTTC
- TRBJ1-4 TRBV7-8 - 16 CASSARTGATNEKLFF TGTGCCAGCAGTGCAAGGACGGGTGCAACTAATGAAAAACTGTTTTTT
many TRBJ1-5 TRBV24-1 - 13 CATSQGRNQPQHF TGTGCCACCAGCCAGGGGCGCAATCAGCCCCAGCATTTT
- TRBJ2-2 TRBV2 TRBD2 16 CASRPPSGRGAGELFF TGTGCCAGCAGGCCTCCTAGCGGGAGAGGCGCCGGGGAGCTGTTTTTT
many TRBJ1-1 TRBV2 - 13 CASSEANTEQAFF TGTGCCAGCAGTGAAGCGAACACGGAACAAGCTTTCTTT
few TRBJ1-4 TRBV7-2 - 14 CASSLVAGLEKLFF TGTGCCAGCAGCTTAGTTGCAGGGCTTGAAAAACTGTTTTTT
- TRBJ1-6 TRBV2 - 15 CASSFGGNSRSPLHF TGTGCCAGCAGTTTTGGGGGTAACTCCCGTTCACCCCTCCACTTT
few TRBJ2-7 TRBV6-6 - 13 CASSIQPSYEQYF TGTGCCAGCAGTATCCAACCCAGCTACGAGCAGTACTTC
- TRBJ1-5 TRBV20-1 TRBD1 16 CSARAPEDRSNQPQHF TGCAGTGCTAGAGCTCCCGAGGACAGGAGCAATCAGCCCCAGCATTTT
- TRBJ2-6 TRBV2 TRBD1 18 CASRPAGQGKPGANVLTF TGTGCCAGCAGGCCGGCGGGACAGGGGAAACCTGGGGCCAACGTCCTGACTTTC
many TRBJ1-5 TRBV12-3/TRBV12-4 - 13 CASSGRRDQPQHF TGTGCCAGCAGTGGACGGAGGGATCAGCCCCAGCATTTT
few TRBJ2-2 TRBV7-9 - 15 CASSLGGPDTGELFF TGTGCCAGCAGCTTGGGAGGTCCGGACACCGGGGAGCTGTTTTTT
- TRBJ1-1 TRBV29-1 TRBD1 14 CSVNTGQVNTEAFF TGCAGCGTTAACACGGGACAGGTGAACACTGAAGCTTTCTTT
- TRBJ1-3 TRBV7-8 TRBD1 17 CASSQGPHRGTGNTIYF TGTGCCAGCAGCCAAGGGCCCCACAGGGGGACAGGAAACACCATATATTTT
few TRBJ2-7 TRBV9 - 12 CASSQVTAEQYF TGTGCCAGCAGCCAAGTCACAGCCGAGCAGTACTTC
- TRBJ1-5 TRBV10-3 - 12 CAISEWKKPQHF TGTGCCATCAGTGAGTGGAAGAAGCCCCAGCATTTT
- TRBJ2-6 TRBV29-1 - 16 CSVETGGGARANVLTF TGCAGCGTTGAAACGGGTGGGGGGGCGCGGGCCAACGTCCTGACTTTC